This passage covers 23 T cell receptor beta chains from one sample sequenced in a study of immune evolution from preneoplasia to lung adenocarcinoma. Profiled with immunoSEQ multiplex PCR; TCRdb holds only in-frame clones, not every one. The table includes approximately 7,600 clones, 55% to 80% detected once. Sequencing was carried out using FFPE lung adenocarcinoma in situ tissue. All receptors derive from a donor older than 65 with lung adenocarcinoma. Some clones in this sample may be carry-over from other donors' samples.

DNA of the CDR3: TGTGCCAGCAGTTCGGGACCCACCTACGAGCAGTACTTC. Its translation is CASSSGPTYEQYF. V usage is TRBV28 and J usage is TRBJ2-7, with D perhaps matching TRBD1 or TRBD2 (5 bases each). Looked up from germline, CDR1 is MDHEN and CDR2 is SYDVKM. Between the trimmed V and J ends, which lost 4 bases and 2 bases, there was a span of 9 bases. CDR3 length: 13 amino acids.

This clone appeared a few times. The CDR3 is CASCLSYNEQFF. The CDR3, as DNA: TGTGCCAGCTGTCTTTCCTACAATGAGCAGTTCTTC. The gene calls are TRBV5-6 and TRBJ2-1, with D uncertain. V was trimmed by 7 bases and J by 1 base, leaving 6 bases between them. Per germline, CDR1 SGHDT and CDR2 YYEEEE. This CDR3 comprises 12 residues.

The chain employs TRBV29-1 and TRBJ1-5; TRBD1 matches 7 bases. The CDR3 has 14 residues. V lost 2 bases to trimming and J lost 8 bases; unmatched junction nucleotides: 9. Germline CDR1 and CDR2: SQVTM and ANQGSEA. The CDR3 region is CSVESGTVGEPQHF. The CDR3 DNA reads TGCAGCGTTGAAAGTGGGACAGTTGGGGAGCCCCAGCATTTT. The full variable domain, in which reference TRBV29-1 and TRBJ1-5 provide the parts outside the CDR3, is SAVISQKPSRDICQRGTSLTIQCQVDSQVTMMFWYRQQPGQSLTLIATANQGSEATYESGFVIDKFPISRPNLTFSTLTVSNMSPEDSSIYLCSVESGTVGEPQHFGDGTRLSIL.

This clone was counted between two and nine times. The V gene is TRBV18, the J gene TRBJ1-1; the D is unclear. The V end was cut by 3 bases, the J end by 5 bases, with 4 bases between. The germline V gene encodes CDR1 KGHSH and CDR2 LQKENI. The CDR3 has 11 residues. CDR3 coding DNA: TGTGCCAGCTCACCGGTGACTGAAGCTTTCTTT. Translating gives CASSPVTEAFF.

This clone was counted a few times. V gene TRBV29-1 combines with J gene TRBJ1-2; D unclear. From germline, CDR1 is SQVTM and CDR2 ANQGSEA. V lost 0 bases and J lost 2, with 7 bases in between. The length of the CDR3 is 13 residues. CDR3 DNA: TGCAGCGTTGAAGACACCCGGAACTATGGCTACACCTTC. It is translated as CSVEDTRNYGYTF.

This chain uses TRBV18 with TRBJ2-7; 7 bases align to TRBD1. J gave up 2 bases and V 1 base, and 2 bases lay outside the gene matches. CDR3 length: 14 residues. Per germline, CDR1 KGHSH and CDR2 LQKENI. DNA of the CDR3: TGTGCCAGCTCACCACTGACAGGGACCTACGAGCAGTACTTC. Its protein is CASSPLTGTYEQYF.

The chain couples TRBV11-2 to TRBJ2-2; TRBD2 matches 10 bases. The germline V gene has CDR1 SGHAT and CDR2 FQNNGV. After removal of 5 bases from V and 5 bases from J, the junction contained 5 bases not matched to a gene. The CDR3 length is 15 residues. CDR3 DNA sequence: TGTGCCAGCAGCCCTAGCGGGAGTGGGACCGGGGAGCTGTTTTTT. It yields the protein CASSPSGSGTGELFF.

The V gene is TRBV7-2, the J gene TRBJ1-2; no reliable D call. Trimming shortened V by 5 bases and J by 8 bases, and 18 bases separated the two germline ends. The CDR3 totals 14 residues. The V gene's germline CDR1 is SGHTA and CDR2 FQGNSA. DNA of the CDR3: TGTGCCAGCAGCCAAGACTCCCCTTCGCCCGGCTACACCTTC. Its protein product is CASSQDSPSPGYTF.

The V and J genes are TRBV6-1 and TRBJ1-6, with D possibly being TRBD1 (6 bases). The CDR3 is 14 amino acids. Trimming took off 6 bases at V and 3 bases at J, with 9 bases between the two ends. Germline lookup yields CDR1 MNHNS and CDR2 SASEGT. In nucleotides, the CDR3 is TGTGCCAGCAGAGAGGACAGCTATAATTCACCCCTCCACTTT. Protein sequence: CASREDSYNSPLHF.

The V gene is TRBV28, the J gene TRBJ1-3, with D possibly being TRBD1 (6 bases). V lost 5 bases, J lost 0 bases, and 11 bases lay in between. The CDR3 loop spans 15 amino acids. CDR1 MDHEN and CDR2 SYDVKM come from the germline V gene. The CDR3 loop is CASSPDRISGNTIYF. CDR3 in DNA: TGTGCCAGCAGTCCTGACAGGATCTCTGGAAACACCATATATTTT.

This chain joins TRBV7-8 and TRBJ1-3; tentatively, D is TRBD1 (5 bases). CDR3 length equals 14 residues. Germline V gives CDR1 SGHVS, CDR2 FQNEAQ. Trimming shortened V by 3 bases and J by 2 bases, and 8 bases separated the two germline ends. CDR3 nucleotides: TGTGCCAGCAGCTTGGGACTTCCTGGAAACACCATATATTTT. Its translation: CASSLGLPGNTIYF.

V is TRBV18 and J is TRBJ1-5, with D unclear. V was clipped by 10 bases and J by 0 bases, with 10 bases between them. Germline CDR1 reads KGHSH; CDR2 reads LQKENI. The CDR3 spans 13 residues. The CDR3 region is CATTPNSNQPQHF. The CDR3 DNA sequence: TGTGCCACCACACCCAATAGCAATCAGCCCCAGCATTTT.

This sequence joins TRBV14 and TRBJ2-3; 11 bases align to TRBD2. The CDR3 runs to 17 residues. The V segment lost 6 bases and the J segment 0 bases; nucleotides outside the gene matches: 8. CDR1 is SGHDN and CDR2 is FVKESK in the germline V gene. CDR3 residues: CASSPLAGGSSTDTQYF. CDR3 coding DNA: TGTGCCAGCAGTCCTCTAGCGGGGGGCAGTAGCACAGATACGCAGTATTTT.

The chain uses TRBV7-9 and TRBJ1-2, with no clear D. The CDR3 length is 15 residues. The germline CDR1 and CDR2 sequences are SEHNR and FQNEAQ (reference sequence). V lost 3 bases to trimming and J lost 0 bases, with 11 bases between them. CDR3 sequence reads: CASSLVSGSNYGYTF. CDR3 sequence (DNA): TGTGCCAGCAGCTTGGTCTCAGGTTCTAACTATGGCTACACCTTC.

This clone was counted between two and nine times. The chain combines TRBV6-6 with TRBJ2-7, with TRBD2 identical over 11 bases. This CDR3 contains 14 residues. Trimming removed 7 bases from V and 6 bases from J; junction bases left unmatched: 8. Germline-derived CDR1 and CDR2 are MNHNY and SVGAGI (reference sequence). The CDR3 DNA sequence: TGTGCCAGCATTCCTAGCGGGGGGAGCCGCGAGCAGTACTTC. This encodes CASIPSGGSREQYF.

CDR3 loop: CASSLLPDAGTLSYEQYF. The CDR3 DNA is TGTGCCAGCAGCCTCTTACCCGATGCCGGGACGCTAAGCTACGAGCAGTACTTC. This rearrangement joins TRBV27 to TRBJ2-7; possibly TRBD1 or TRBD2 for D (5 bases each). The CDR3 is made up of 18 amino acids. V lost 6 bases to trimming and J lost 3 bases, with 27 bases between them. The germline CDR1 and CDR2 sequences are MNHEY and SMNVEV (reference sequence).

This clone was counted once. The J gene is TRBJ1-5, the V gene TRBV6-5, with 8 bases identical to TRBD1. Looked up from germline, CDR1 is MNHEY and CDR2 is SVGAGI. The CDR3 consists of 13 residues. J lost 8 bases, V lost 6 bases, and 6 bases had no gene match. The CDR3 DNA reads as TGTGCCAGCAGACTAGACAGGGGCGAGCCCCAGCATTTT. It translates to CASRLDRGEPQHF.

The gene calls are TRBV7-9 and TRBJ1-5; the D gene is possibly TRBD1 (6 bases). V dropped 4 bases and J dropped 3 bases, with 10 bases sitting between them. CDR1 is SEHNR and CDR2 is FQNEAQ in the germline V gene (reference sequence). The CDR3 loop spans 14 amino acids. CDR3 amino acids: CASSWEGDNQPQHF. The DNA of the CDR3 is TGTGCCAGCAGCTGGGAGGGGGACAATCAGCCCCAGCATTTT.

J is TRBJ2-7 and V is TRBV7-2, with 12 bases matching TRBD2. V was pared by 3 bases and J by 6 bases, with 6 bases of the junction left unmatched. Germline CDR1 is SGHTA and CDR2 is FQGNSA. The CDR3 consists of 15 residues. The CDR3 is CASSFQTSGGSEQYF. The CDR3 nucleotides read TGTGCCAGCAGCTTCCAGACTAGCGGGGGAAGCGAGCAGTACTTC.

This clone has a handful of counts. V usage is TRBV2 and J usage is TRBJ2-7; unclear D gene. Deletions cut 1 base from V and 2 bases from J, with 6 bases between. Germline assignment: CDR1 SNHLY and CDR2 FYNNEI. This CDR3 has 13 amino acids. Here the CDR3 reads CASSEDRTYEQYF. DNA for the CDR3: TGTGCCAGCAGTGAAGACAGAACCTACGAGCAGTACTTC.

CDR3 loop: CASSLTVGLNTEAFF. The DNA of the CDR3 is TGTGCCAGCAGCTTGACCGTCGGGCTGAACACTGAAGCTTTCTTT. This chain links TRBV5-6 with TRBJ1-1; D not resolved. This CDR3 is 15 amino acids long. The germline CDR1 and CDR2 sequences are SGHDT and YYEEEE. V was pared by 1 base and J by 0 bases, with 10 bases between.

The CDR3 DNA follows: TGTGCCAGCAGCCAAGATCAACCACCGGGACAGGGTTTCTATGGCTACACCTTC. The encoded protein is CASSQDQPPGQGFYGYTF. The chain links TRBV4-2 to TRBJ1-2; 9 bases are shared with TRBD1. The germline gives CDR1 LGHNA, CDR2 YNFKEQ. J gave up 4 bases and V 0 bases, and 12 bases lay outside the gene matches. The CDR3 runs to 18 residues.

The chain employs TRBV29-1 and TRBJ2-7, with D possibly being TRBD1 or TRBD2 (6 bases each). Germline V lookup: CDR1 SQVTM, CDR2 ANQGSEA. This CDR3 is 10 amino acids long. The V gene lost 4 bases and the J gene lost 7 bases, with 8 bases spanning the gap. CDR3 bases: TGCAGCGTTGGGGGGGCGGAGCAGTACTTC. Protein product: CSVGGAEQYF.